This T cell receptor (beta chain) was sequenced in a study of Ad26.COV2.S vaccination and SARS-CoV-2 variants. Sequencing used immunoSEQ multiplex PCR; TCRdb keeps in-frame clones, though not all of them. Of over 400,000 clones listed, roughly 90% are singletons. Germline-derived CDR1 and CDR2 are SEHNR and FQNEAQ (reference sequence). The CDR3 loop spans 16 amino acids. The trim removed 5 bases at V and 2 bases at J, leaving 10 bases unmatched. Stated treatment: roughly 18 received Ad26.COV2.S at low or high dose, single or two shots; roughly five received placebo; per-sample allocation not given. The study sampled participants on day 63 after the first vaccine or placebo injection.

This receptor was taken from a person aged 18-65 years who received the Ad26.COV2.S COVID-19 vaccine or a placebo. The J gene is TRBJ2-7, the V gene TRBV7-9; 9 bases are a match to TRBD1. Sequencing was performed on peripheral blood, taken in a trial of Ad26.COV2.S vaccine versus placebo. CDR3 sequence (DNA): TGTGCCAGCAGCCCAGTCGGACAGGGGTTGCCCTACGAGCAGTACTTC. Translation gives CASSPVGQGLPYEQYF. Supplemented by reference TRBV7-9 and TRBJ2-7, the full variable domain reads DTGVSQNPRHKITKRGQNVTFRCDPISEHNRLYWYRQTLGQGPEFLTYFQNEAQLEKSRLLSDRFSAERPKGSFSTLEIQRTEQGDSAMYLCASSPVGQGLPYEQYFGPGTRLTVT.